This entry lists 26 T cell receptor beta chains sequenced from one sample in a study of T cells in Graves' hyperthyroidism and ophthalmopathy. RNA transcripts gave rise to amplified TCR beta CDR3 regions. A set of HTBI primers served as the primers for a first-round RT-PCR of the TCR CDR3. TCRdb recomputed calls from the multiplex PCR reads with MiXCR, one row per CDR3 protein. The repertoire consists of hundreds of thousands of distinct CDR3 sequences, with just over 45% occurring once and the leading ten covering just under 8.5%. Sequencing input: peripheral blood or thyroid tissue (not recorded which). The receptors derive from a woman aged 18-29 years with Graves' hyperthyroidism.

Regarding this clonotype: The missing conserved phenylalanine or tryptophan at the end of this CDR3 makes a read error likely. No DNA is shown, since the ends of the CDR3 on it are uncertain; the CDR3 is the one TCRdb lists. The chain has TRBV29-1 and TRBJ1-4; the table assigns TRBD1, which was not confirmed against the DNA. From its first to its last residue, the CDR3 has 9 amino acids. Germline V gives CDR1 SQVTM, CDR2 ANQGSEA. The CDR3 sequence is CSIEGTDNY.

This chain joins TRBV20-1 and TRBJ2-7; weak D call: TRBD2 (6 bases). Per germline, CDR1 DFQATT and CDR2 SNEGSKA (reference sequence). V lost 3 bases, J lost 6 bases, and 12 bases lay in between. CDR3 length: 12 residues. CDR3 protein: CSASGSRLEQYF. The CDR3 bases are TGCAGTGCTAGCGGGAGCCGTCTCGAGCAGTACTTC.

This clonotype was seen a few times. CDR3 sequence (DNA): TGTGCCAGCAGCTCAGAAGAGGGGGCCGAGCAGTACTTC. It yields the protein CASSSEEGAEQYF. The rearrangement links TRBV7-3 to TRBJ2-7, with 7 bases fitting TRBD1. The CDR3 has 13 amino acids. The ends lost 4 bases at V and 6 bases at J; junction bases unmatched: 6. Germline CDR1 is SGHTA and CDR2 is FQGTGA.

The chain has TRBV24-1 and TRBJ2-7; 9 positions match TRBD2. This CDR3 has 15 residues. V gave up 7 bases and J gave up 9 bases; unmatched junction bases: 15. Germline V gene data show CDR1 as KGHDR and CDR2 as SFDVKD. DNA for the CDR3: TGTGCCACCAGCAGCTCCCAGACGCGGGAGGGCCTGCAGTACTTC. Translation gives CATSSSQTREGLQYF.

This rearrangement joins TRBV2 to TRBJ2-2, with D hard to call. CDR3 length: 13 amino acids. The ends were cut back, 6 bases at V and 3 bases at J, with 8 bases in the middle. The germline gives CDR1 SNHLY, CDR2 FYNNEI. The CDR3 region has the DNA TGTGCCAGCAGCCCACGTGACACCGGGGAGCTGTTTTTT. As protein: CASSPRDTGELFF.

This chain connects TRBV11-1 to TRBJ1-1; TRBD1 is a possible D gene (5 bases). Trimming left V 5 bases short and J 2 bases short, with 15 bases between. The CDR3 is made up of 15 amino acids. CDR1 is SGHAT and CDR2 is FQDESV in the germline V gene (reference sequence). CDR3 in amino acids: CASSRVTQGNTEAFF. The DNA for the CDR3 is TGTGCCAGCAGCCGCGTGACCCAGGGCAACACTGAAGCTTTCTTT.

The CDR3 sequence is CASSYSSGHQPQHF. The CDR3 nucleotides read TGTGCCAGCAGTTACTCATCCGGGCACCAGCCCCAGCATTTT. The genes are TRBV7-8 and TRBJ1-5; D gene ambiguous. The CDR3 contains 14 residues. The ends were cut back, 6 bases at V and 7 bases at J, with 16 bases in the middle. CDR1 is SGHVS and CDR2 is FQNEAQ in the germline V gene.

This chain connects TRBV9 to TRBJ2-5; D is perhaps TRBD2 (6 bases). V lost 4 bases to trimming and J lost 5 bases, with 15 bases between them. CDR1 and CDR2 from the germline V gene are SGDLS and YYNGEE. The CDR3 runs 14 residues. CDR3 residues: CASSQYSGTETQYF. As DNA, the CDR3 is TGTGCCAGCAGCCAATATAGCGGAACGGAGACCCAGTACTTC.

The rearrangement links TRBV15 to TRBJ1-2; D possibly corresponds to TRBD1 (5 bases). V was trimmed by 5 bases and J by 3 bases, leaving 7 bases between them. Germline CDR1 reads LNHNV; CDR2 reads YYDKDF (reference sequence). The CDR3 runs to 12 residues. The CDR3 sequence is CATSVQDYGYTF. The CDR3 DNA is TGTGCCACCAGCGTACAGGACTATGGCTACACCTTC.

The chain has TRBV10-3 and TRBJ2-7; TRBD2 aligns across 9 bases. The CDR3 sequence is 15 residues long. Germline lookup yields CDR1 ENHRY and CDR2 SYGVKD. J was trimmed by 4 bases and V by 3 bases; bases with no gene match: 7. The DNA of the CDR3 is TGTGCCATCAGTGACTATAGCGGGAGTTTATACGAGCAGTACTTC. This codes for CAISDYSGSLYEQYF.

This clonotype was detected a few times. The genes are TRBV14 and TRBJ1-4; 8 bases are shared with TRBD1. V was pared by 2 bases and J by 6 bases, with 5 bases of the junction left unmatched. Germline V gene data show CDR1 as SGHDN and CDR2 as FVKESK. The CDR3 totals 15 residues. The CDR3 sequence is CASSQTGGWDEKLFF. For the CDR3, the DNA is TGTGCCAGCAGCCAAACAGGGGGTTGGGATGAAAAACTGTTTTTT.

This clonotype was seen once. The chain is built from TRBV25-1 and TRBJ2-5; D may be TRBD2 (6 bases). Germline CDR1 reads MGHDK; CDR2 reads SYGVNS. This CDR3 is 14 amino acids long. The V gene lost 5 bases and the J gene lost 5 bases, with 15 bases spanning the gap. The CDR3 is CASSYRGRGETQYF. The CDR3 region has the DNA TGTGCCAGCAGTTACCGAGGCCGGGGGGAGACCCAGTACTTC.

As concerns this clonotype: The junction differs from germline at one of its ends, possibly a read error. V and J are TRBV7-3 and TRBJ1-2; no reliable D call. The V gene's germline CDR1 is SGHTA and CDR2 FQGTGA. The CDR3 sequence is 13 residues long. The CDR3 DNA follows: TGTGCCAGCACCTTAAGGGCTAACTATGGCCACACCTTC. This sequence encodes CASTLRANYGHTF.

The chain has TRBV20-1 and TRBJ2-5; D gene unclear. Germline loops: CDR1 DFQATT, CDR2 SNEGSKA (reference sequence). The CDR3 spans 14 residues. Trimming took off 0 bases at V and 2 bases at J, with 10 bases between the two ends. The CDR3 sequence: CSARDLARQETQYF. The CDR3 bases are TGCAGTGCTAGAGATCTGGCCCGACAAGAGACCCAGTACTTC.

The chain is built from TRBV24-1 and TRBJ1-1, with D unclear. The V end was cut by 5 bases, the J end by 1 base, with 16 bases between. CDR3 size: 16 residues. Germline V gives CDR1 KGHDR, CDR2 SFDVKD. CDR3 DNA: TGTGCCACCAGTGTCCCGGACGCGATCGAGAACACTGAAGCTTTCTTT. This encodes CATSVPDAIENTEAFF.

The CDR3 reads CSVMTGVFGYGYTF. Written as DNA, the CDR3 is TGCAGCGTTATGACAGGGGTCTTCGGTTATGGCTACACCTTC. This chain links TRBV29-1 with TRBJ1-2; 8 bases are a match to TRBD1. J was trimmed by 5 bases and V by 5 bases; bases with no gene match: 10. The CDR3 runs 14 residues. CDR1 is SQVTM and CDR2 is ANQGSEA in the germline V gene.

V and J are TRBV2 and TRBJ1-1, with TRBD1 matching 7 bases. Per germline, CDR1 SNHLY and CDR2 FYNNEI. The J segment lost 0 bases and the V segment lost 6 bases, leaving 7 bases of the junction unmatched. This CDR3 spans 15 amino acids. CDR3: CASSQEQGLNTEAFF. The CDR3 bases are TGTGCCAGCAGCCAAGAACAGGGGCTGAACACTGAAGCTTTCTTT. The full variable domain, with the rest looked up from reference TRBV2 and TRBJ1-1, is EPEVTQTPSHQVTQMGQEVILRCVPISNHLYFYWYRQILGQKVEFLVSFYNNEISEKSEIFDDQFSVERPDGSNFTLKIRSTKLEDSAMYFCASSQEQGLNTEAFFGQGTRLTVV.

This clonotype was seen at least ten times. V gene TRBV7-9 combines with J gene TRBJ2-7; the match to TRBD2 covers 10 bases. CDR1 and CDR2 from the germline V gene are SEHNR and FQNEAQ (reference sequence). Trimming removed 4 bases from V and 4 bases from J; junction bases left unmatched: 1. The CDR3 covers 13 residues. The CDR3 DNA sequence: TGTGCCAGCAGCTCGGGACTAGCGTACGAGCAGTACTTC. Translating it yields CASSSGLAYEQYF.

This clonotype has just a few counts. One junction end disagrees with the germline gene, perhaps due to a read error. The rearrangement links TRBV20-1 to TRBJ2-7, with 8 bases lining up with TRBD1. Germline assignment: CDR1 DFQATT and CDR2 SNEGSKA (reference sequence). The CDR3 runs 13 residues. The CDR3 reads CNALWTGTYEQYF. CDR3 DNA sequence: TGCAATGCTTTATGGACAGGGACCTACGAGCAGTACTTC.

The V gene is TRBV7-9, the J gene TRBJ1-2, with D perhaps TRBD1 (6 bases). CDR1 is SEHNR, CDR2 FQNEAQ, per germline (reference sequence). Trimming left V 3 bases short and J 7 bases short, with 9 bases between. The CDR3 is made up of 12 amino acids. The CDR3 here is CASSFGGSGYTF. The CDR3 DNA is TGTGCCAGCAGCTTCGGGGGCTCTGGCTACACCTTC.

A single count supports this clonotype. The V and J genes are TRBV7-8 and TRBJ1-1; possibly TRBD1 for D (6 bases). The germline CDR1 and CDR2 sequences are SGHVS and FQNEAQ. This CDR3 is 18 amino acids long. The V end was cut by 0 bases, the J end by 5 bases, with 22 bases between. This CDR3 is CASSLARGQSTPKTEAFF. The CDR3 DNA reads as TGTGCCAGCAGCTTAGCGCGGGGGCAGTCCACCCCGAAGACTGAAGCTTTCTTT.

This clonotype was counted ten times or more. CDR3 bases: TGTGCCATCAGTGGGGGACATGGCAATCAGCCCCAGCATTTT. Translating gives CAISGGHGNQPQHF. The J gene is TRBJ1-5, the V gene TRBV10-3, with a possible D match to TRBD1 (6 bases). V lost 4 bases to trimming and J lost 2 bases, with 9 bases between them. Per the germline V gene, CDR1 is ENHRY and CDR2 is SYGVKD. This CDR3 has 14 residues.

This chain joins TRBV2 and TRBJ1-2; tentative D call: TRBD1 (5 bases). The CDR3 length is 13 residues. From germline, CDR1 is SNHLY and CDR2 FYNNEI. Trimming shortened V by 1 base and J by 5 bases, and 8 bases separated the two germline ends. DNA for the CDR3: TGTGCCAGCAGTGAAGGACAGCGTTATGGCTACACCTTC. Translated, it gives CASSEGQRYGYTF.

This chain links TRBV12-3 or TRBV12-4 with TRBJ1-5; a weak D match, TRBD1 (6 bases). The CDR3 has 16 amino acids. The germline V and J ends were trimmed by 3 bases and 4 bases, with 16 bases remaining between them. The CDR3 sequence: CASSFGGPGVNQPQHF. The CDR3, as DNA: TGTGCCAGCAGTTTCGGGGGGCCGGGGGTTAATCAGCCCCAGCATTTT.

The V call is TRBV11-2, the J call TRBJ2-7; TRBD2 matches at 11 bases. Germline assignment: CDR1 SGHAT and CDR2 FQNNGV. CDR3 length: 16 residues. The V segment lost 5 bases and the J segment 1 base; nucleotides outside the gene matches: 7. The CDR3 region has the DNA TGTGCCAGCAGCGACCCCAGACTAGCGGGATCCTACGAGCAGTACTTC. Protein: CASSDPRLAGSYEQYF.

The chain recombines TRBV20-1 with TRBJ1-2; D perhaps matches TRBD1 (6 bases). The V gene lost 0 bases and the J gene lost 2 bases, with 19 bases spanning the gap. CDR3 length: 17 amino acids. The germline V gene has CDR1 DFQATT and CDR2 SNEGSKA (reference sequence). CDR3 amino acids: CSARDPRGDGSNYGYTF. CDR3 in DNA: TGCAGTGCTAGAGATCCAAGGGGGGACGGTTCCAACTATGGCTACACCTTC.